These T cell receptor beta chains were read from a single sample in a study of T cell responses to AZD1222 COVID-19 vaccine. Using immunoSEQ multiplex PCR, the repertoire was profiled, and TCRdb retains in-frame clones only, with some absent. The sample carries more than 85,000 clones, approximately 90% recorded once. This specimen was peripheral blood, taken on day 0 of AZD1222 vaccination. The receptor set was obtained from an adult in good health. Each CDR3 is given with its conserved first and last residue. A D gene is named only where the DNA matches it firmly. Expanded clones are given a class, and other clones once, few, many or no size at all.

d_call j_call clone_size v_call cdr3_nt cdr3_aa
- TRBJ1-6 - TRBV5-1 TGCGCCAGCAGCTTGGTTCCAGGGGTCGATAATTCACCCCTCCACTTT CASSLVPGVDNSPLHF
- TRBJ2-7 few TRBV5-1 TGCGCCAGCAGCTTGGAGATGGGGCGCGCCTACGAGCAGTACTTC CASSLEMGRAYEQYF
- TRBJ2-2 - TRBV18 TGTGCCAGCTCACCAGAGGCTGGGGTCACCGGGGAGCTGTTTTTT CASSPEAGVTGELFF
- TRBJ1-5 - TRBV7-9 TGTGCCAGCAGCCCAGGGGGCAATCAGCCCCAGCATTTT CASSPGGNQPQHF
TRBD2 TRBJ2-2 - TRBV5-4 TGTGCCAGCAGCTCGGGGACTAGCGGGAGAGGTGGCGGGGAGCTGTTTTTT CASSSGTSGRGGGELFF
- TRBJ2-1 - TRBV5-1 TGCGCCAGCAGCTTGGAACGGGCCGGGGAGCAGTTCTTC CASSLERAGEQFF
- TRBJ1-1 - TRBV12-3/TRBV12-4 TGTGCCAGCAGGACACAGGAGAACACTGAAGCTTTCTTT CASRTQENTEAFF
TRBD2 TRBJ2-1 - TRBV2 TGTGCCAGCACCCCCGGGGGCCCTAGCGGGGGCTACAATGAGCAGTTCTTC CASTPGGPSGGYNEQFF
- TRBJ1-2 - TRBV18 TGTGCCAGCTCACTTGAGAGGTATGGCTACACCTTC CASSLERYGYTF
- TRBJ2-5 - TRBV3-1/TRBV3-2 TGTGCCAGCAGCCAAGCCGAACTTTGGGGAGAGACCCAGTACTTC CASSQAELWGETQYF
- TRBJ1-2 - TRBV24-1 TGTGCCACCAGTGACGTAACCAGGGGCTATGGCTACACCTTC CATSDVTRGYGYTF
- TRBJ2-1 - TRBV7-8 TGTGCCAGCAGCTCAATAAAGGACTCGCTATCCTACAATGAGCAGTTCTTC CASSSIKDSLSYNEQFF
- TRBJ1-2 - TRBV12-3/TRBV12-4 TGTGCCAGCAGCCTACAGGGCTATGGCTACACCTTC CASSLQGYGYTF
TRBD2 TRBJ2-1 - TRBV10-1 TGCGCCAGCAGTAGCGGGGGGGAGCAGTTCTTC CASSSGGEQFF
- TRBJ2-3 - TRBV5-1 TGCGCCAGCAGCAGACCAAGCACAGATACGCAGTATTTT CASSRPSTDTQYF
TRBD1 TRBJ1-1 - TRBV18 TGTGCCAGCTCACCCCCCGCGACAGGGCTTGAAGCTTTCTTT CASSPPATGLEAFF
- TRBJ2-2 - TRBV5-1 TGCGCCAGCAGCTTGCGGTCACAGGATAACACCGGGGAGCTGTTTTTT CASSLRSQDNTGELFF
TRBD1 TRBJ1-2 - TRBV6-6 TGTGCCAGCGCCGGACAGGGATCCGGCTACACCTTC CASAGQGSGYTF
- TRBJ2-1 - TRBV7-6 TGTGCCAGCGGATTCGACAGTGAGCAGTTCTTC CASGFDSEQFF
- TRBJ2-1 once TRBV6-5 TGTGCCAGCAGTTTACAGGACAATGAGCAGTTCTTC CASSLQDNEQFF
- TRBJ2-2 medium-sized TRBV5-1 TGCGCCAGCAGCTTGGCCGGGGGCGTCGCCGGGGAGCTGTTTTTT CASSLAGGVAGELFF
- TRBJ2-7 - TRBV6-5 TGTGCCAGCACCTCGACAGGTCGTGGCGAGCAGTACTTC CASTSTGRGEQYF
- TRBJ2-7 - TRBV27 TGTGCCAGCAGTTTGTCGCAGGGTCCCTACGAGCAGTACTTC CASSLSQGPYEQYF
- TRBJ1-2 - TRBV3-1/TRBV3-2 TGTGCCAGCAGCATTCGGGCCGCACACACCTTC CASSIRAAHTF
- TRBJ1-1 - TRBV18 TGTGCCAGCTCACCCGGGACGGTGAACACTGAAGCTTTCTTT CASSPGTVNTEAFF
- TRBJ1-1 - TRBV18 TGTGCCAGCGCCTGGGACCGACTTGAAGCTTTCTTT CASAWDRLEAFF
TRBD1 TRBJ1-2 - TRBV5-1 TGCGCCAGCAAGGGACAGGGGTCGCCCCTCTATGGCTACACCTTC CASKGQGSPLYGYTF
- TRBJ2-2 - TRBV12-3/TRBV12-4 TGTGCCAGCAGTGGACAGTACACCGGGGAGCTGTTTTTT CASSGQYTGELFF
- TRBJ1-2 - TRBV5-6 TGTGCCAGCAGCTTGCGGGGAGACTATGGCTACACCTTC CASSLRGDYGYTF
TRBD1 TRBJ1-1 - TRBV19 TGTGCCAGTAGTTTCCGACAGGGAGGTGACACTGAAGCTTTCTTT CASSFRQGGDTEAFF
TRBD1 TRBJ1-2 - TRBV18 TGTGCCAGCTCGACTGGGACAGCCGACTCCTATGGCTACACCTTC CASSTGTADSYGYTF
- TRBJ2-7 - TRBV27 TGTGCCAGCAGGGGAGTTACCTACGAGCAGTACTTC CASRGVTYEQYF
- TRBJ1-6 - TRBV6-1 TGTGCCAGCAGTGAATCACGGTCACCCCTCCACTTT CASSESRSPLHF
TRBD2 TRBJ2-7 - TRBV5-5 TGTGCCAGCAGCTTGGGGGTTCTAGCGGGAGTCGAGCAGTACTTC CASSLGVLAGVEQYF
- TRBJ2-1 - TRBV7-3 TGTGCCAGCAGCTCGGGACAAGCGGTTTACAATGAGCAGTTCTTC CASSSGQAVYNEQFF